This T cell receptor beta chain was obtained from a study of Graves' ophthalmopathy and Graves' hyperthyroidism. Study information: The blood sample was drawn at first diagnosis and before any treatment. Study-wide points: Blood shared most expanded thyroid clonotypes above 0.001 frequency.

V gave up 6 bases and J gave up 6 bases; unmatched junction bases: 7. The CDR3 consists of 13 residues. Germline assignment: CDR1 DFQATT and CDR2 SNEGSKA (reference sequence). Thyroid ultrasound, orbital computed tomography, TRAb, serum thyroxine and clinical symptoms formed the basis of diagnosis. Amplification of the TCR beta CDR3 regions used RNA transcripts (as template). The first round was an RT-PCR with HTBI primers, and the second round was a multiplex PCR. TCRdb redid the calling of the multiplex PCR reads with MiXCR, one entry per CDR3 protein. In the table there are 740,000 or so distinct CDR3 sequences, around 40% of which are singletons. This clonotype was seen a few times. Its antigen remains unidentified.

This TCR was recovered from an adult man with Graves' ophthalmopathy. The sequencing input was peripheral blood. The chain recombines TRBV20-1 with TRBJ1-4, with TRBD1 identical over 7 bases. CDR3 sequence reads: CSANPGQDEKLFF. The CDR3 nucleotides read TGCAGTGCCAATCCTGGACAGGATGAAAAACTGTTTTTT.